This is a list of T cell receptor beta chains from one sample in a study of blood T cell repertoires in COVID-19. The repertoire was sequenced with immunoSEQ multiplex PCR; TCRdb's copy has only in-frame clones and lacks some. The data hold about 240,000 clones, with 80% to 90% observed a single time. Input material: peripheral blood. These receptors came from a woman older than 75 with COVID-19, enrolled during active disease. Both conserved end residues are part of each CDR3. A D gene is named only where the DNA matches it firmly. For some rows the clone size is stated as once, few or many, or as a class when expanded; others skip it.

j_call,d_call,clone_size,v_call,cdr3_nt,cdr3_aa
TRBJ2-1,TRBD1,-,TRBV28,TGTGCCGGGTACCCCTCAGGGGGCGACAATGAGCAGTTCTTC,CAGYPSGGDNEQFF
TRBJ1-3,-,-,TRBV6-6,TGTGCCAGCAGCCTCCTGGGAGGTGGAAACACCATATATTTT,CASSLLGGGNTIYF
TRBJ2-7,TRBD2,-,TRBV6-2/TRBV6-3,TGTGCCAGCAGTCCAATGAGGACTAGCGGGAGAGAGCAGTACTTC,CASSPMRTSGREQYF
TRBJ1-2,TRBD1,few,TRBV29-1,TGCAGCGTCCTGGACAGGGGAGGCTACACCTTC,CSVLDRGGYTF
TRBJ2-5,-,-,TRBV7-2,TGTGCCAGCACCGCTAGTGGGGCCGGGGAGACCCAGTACTTC,CASTASGAGETQYF
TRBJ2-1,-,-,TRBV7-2,TGTGCCAGCAGCTCTGGCGGGGACTACAATGAGCAGTTCTTC,CASSSGGDYNEQFF
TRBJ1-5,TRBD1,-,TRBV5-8,TGTGCCAGCAGCTTGGGACAGGGGGTATATCAGCCCCAGCATTTT,CASSLGQGVYQPQHF
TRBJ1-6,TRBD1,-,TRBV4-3,TGCGCCAGCAGCCAACAGGGAGGGACAGGGGGCCAGCAGACCCTCCACTTT,CASSQQGGTGGQQTLHF
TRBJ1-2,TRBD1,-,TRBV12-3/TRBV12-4,TGTGCCAGCAGTCACGACAGGGGAGATGGCTACACCTTC,CASSHDRGDGYTF
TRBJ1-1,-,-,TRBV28,TGTGCCAGCAGTTTAATTGGGAGGGGGGACACTGAAGCTTTCTTT,CASSLIGRGDTEAFF
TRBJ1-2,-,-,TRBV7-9,TGTGCCAGCAGCTTTGCGGACAGAAGCTATGGCTACACCTTC,CASSFADRSYGYTF
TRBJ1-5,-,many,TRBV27,TGTGCCAGCAGTCCCTTATCGGTCTCGTATAGCAATCAGCCCCAGCATTTT,CASSPLSVSYSNQPQHF
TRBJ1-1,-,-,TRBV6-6,TGTGCCAGCAGTACAACAGGAAACACTGAAGCTTTCTTT,CASSTTGNTEAFF
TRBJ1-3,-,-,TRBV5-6,TGTGCCAGCAGCTTGGAGGGGCCCTCTGGAAACACCATATATTTT,CASSLEGPSGNTIYF
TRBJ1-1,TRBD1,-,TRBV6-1,TGTGCCAGCAGTGAAAGACAGGGCACTGAAGCTTTCTTT,CASSERQGTEAFF
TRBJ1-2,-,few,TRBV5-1,TGCGCCAGCAGCTATGGTGATCGTCAGACACATGGCTACACCTTC,CASSYGDRQTHGYTF
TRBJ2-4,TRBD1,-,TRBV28,TGTGCCAGCAGTTTAAGACAGGGTATAATAGCCAAAAACATTCAGTACTTC,CASSLRQGIIAKNIQYF
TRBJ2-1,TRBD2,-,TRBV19,TGTGCCAGTAGTGTTCCCGGGACTAGCGGGAGGGCGGAGCAGTTCTTC,CASSVPGTSGRAEQFF
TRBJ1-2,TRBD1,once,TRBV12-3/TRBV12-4,TGTGCCAGCAGTTTCGGGACAGGGGTTGGCTACACCTTC,CASSFGTGVGYTF
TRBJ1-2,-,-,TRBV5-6,TGTGCCAGCAGCCCGGGACTGTCTGAGGCCATTGGCTACACCTTC,CASSPGLSEAIGYTF
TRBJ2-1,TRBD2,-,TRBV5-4,TGTGCCAGCAGCTTGGTAGCGGGAAATGAGCAGTTCTTC,CASSLVAGNEQFF
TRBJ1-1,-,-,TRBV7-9,TGTGCCAGCAGCTTAGGGCAGGGGAGAAAATGGGGGAACACTGAAGCTTTCTTT,CASSLGQGRKWGNTEAFF
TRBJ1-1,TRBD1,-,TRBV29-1,TGCAGCGTGACTGGGACAGGGGGCCGAGGGAACACTGAAGCTTTCTTT,CSVTGTGGRGNTEAFF
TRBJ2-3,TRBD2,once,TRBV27,TGTGCCAGCAGTTTACTACCTAGCGGCACTAGCACAGATACGCAGTATTTT,CASSLLPSGTSTDTQYF
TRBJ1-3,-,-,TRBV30,TGTGCCTGGAGTGTAGGCCAGGGGAAGGGAAACACCATATATTTT,CAWSVGQGKGNTIYF
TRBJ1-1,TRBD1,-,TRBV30,TGTGCCTGGAGGGGGACAGGGGAATCTGCTGAAGCTTTCTTT,CAWRGTGESAEAFF
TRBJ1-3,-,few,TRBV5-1,TGCGCCAGCAGCTTGGAGTTCGGGGGTTACTCTGGAAACACCATATATTTT,CASSLEFGGYSGNTIYF
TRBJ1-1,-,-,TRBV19,TGTGCCAGTAGTAGCGATCAGGGGACCGAAGCTTTCTTT,CASSSDQGTEAFF
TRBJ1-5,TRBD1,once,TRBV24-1,TGTGCCACCAGTGACTCCCCAACAGGGGCCTATAGCAATCAGCCCCAGCATTTT,CATSDSPTGAYSNQPQHF
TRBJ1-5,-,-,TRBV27,TGCCCCCGGAGGGGAGGGCCCCAGCATTTT,CPRRGGPQHF
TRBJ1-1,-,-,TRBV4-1,TGCGCCAGCAGCTCCAGGGCCCAGCCTGAAGCTTTCTTT,CASSSRAQPEAFF
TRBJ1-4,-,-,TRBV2,TGTGCCAGCAGTGGAGGGCTGAGGGGGGAAAAACTGTTTTTT,CASSGGLRGEKLFF
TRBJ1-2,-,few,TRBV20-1,TGCAGTAGCAGGGGTTGGTATGGCTACACCTTC,CSSRGWYGYTF
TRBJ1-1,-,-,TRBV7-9,TGTGCCAGCAGCTTGGACAGAAAGGCTGAAGCTTTCTTT,CASSLDRKAEAFF
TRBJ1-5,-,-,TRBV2,TGTGCCAGCAGTGAAGAAGCGAGGGGGGGCCAGCCCCAGCATTTT,CASSEEARGGQPQHF
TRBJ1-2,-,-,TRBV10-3,TGTGCCATCAGTGCTCAGGCCGTTCAGGGCTACACCTTC,CAISAQAVQGYTF
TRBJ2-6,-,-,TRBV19,TGTGCCAGTAGTATGTACTCTGGGGCCAACGTCCTGACTTTC,CASSMYSGANVLTF
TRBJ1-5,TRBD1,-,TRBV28,TGTGCCAGCAGCCCAGGGGGCGGCAATCAGCCCCAGCATTTT,CASSPGGGNQPQHF
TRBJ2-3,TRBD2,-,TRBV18,TGTGCCAGCTCACCATTGAGCGGGAGGGCCGGAGATACGCAGTATTTT,CASSPLSGRAGDTQYF
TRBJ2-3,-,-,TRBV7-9,TGTGCCAGCAGCCGGGGGACAGACGCGAATACGCAGTATTTT,CASSRGTDANTQYF
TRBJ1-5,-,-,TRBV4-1,TGCGCCAGCAGCCAAGAAGGGGGACGTAGCAATCAGCCCCAGCATTTT,CASSQEGGRSNQPQHF
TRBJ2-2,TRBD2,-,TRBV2,TGTGCCAGCAGTTGGGGGAGGGGGAACACCGGGGAGCTGTTTTTT,CASSWGRGNTGELFF
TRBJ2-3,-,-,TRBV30,TGTGCCTGGAGCCCGCTGGAGGGCCGGGCAGATACGCAGTATTTT,CAWSPLEGRADTQYF
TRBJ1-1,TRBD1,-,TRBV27,TGTGCCAGCAGCCGATACACCGGGACAGGGGGCACTGAAGCTTTCTTT,CASSRYTGTGGTEAFF
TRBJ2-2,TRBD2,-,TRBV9,TGTGCCAGCAGCGCGGGGGGAACGAACACCGGGGAGCTGTTTTTT,CASSAGGTNTGELFF